This T cell receptor beta chain was recorded in a study of blood T cell repertoires in COVID-19. At the level of the study: Samples representing acute and convalescent COVID-19 were sourced from the United States, Italy and Spain.

Under the authors' procedure: Reference gene primer amplification in the assay estimated nucleated cell counts. The table came from immunoSEQ multiplex PCR; TCRdb's copy has only in-frame clones and leaves some out. V and J calls and clone size are as listed in that table; D and trimming were resolved from the DNA. The repertoire holds under 300,000 clones, with less than 90% as singletons. Participant reports of clinical history set cohort assignment. Symptom resolution, clearance, or two negative PCRs marked the recovered donors of Cohort 3. The CDR3 totals 11 residues. V gave up 4 bases and J gave up 3 bases, with 4 bases separating them. Germline loops: CDR1 MNHEY, CDR2 SVGEGT.

V and J are TRBV6-2 or TRBV6-3 and TRBJ2-7; no reliable D call. This TCR was sampled from a woman aged 50 to 60 who had recovered from COVID-19. Sequencing was carried out using PBMCs or T cells enriched from blood (not recorded which). CDR3 nucleotide sequence: TGTGCCAGCAGTTCGTTCTACGAGCAGTACTTC. Translation gives CASSSFYEQYF.